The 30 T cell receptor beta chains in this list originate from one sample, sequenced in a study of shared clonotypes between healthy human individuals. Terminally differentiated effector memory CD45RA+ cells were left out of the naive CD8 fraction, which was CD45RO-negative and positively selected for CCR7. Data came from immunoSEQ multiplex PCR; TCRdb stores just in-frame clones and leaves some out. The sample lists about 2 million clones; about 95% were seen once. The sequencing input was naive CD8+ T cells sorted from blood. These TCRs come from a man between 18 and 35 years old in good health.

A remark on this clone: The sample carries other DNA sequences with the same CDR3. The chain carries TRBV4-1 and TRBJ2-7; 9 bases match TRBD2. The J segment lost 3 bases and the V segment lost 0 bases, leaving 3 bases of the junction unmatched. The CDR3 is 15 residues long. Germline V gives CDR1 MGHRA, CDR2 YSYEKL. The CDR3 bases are TGCGCCAGCAGCCAAGATCCAGCGGGGGGCTACGAGCAGTACTTC. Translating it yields CASSQDPAGGYEQYF.

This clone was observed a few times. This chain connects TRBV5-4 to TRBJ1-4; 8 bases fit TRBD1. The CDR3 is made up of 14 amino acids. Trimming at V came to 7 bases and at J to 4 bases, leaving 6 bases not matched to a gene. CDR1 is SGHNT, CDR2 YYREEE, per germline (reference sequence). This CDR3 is CASAVGQVNEKLFF. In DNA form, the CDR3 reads TGTGCCAGCGCCGTGGGACAGGTTAATGAAAAACTGTTTTTT.

The DNA of the CDR3 is TGTGCCAGCACCGGGACTACTTCCTGGGAGCAGTTCTTC. This translates into CASTGTTSWEQFF. This chain joins TRBV9 and TRBJ2-1; TRBD2 matches 7 bases. This CDR3 spans 13 amino acids. Germline CDR1 reads SGDLS; CDR2 reads YYNGEE. V shed 6 bases, J shed 10 bases, and the junction held 10 bases outside the gene matches.

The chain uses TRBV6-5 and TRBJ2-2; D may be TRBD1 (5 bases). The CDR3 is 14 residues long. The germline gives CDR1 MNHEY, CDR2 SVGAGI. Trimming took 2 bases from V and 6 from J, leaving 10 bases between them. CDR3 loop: CASSYGGASGELFF. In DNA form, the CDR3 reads TGTGCCAGCAGTTACGGTGGGGCGTCCGGGGAGCTGTTTTTT.

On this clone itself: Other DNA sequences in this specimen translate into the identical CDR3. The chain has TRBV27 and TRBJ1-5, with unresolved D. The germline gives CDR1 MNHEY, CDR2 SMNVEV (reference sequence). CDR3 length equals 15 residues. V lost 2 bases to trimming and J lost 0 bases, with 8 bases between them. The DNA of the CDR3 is TGTGCCAGCAGTTTAGAAGGGAATAGCAATCAGCCCCAGCATTTT. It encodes CASSLEGNSNQPQHF.

Here the CDR3 DNA reads TGTGCCAGCAGTAGTATCCCGGACTACTACGAGCAGTACTTC. This sequence encodes CASSSIPDYYEQYF. J is TRBJ2-7 and V is TRBV6-5; perhaps TRBD2 as D (6 bases). Germline CDR1 reads MNHEY; CDR2 reads SVGAGI. This CDR3 region has 14 residues. The V gene lost 5 bases and the J gene lost 3 bases, with 14 bases spanning the gap.

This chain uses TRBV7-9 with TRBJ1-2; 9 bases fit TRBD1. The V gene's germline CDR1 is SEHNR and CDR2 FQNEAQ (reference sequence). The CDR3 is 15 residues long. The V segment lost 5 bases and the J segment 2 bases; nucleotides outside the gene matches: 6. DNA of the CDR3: TGTGCCAGCAGCATTCGGGACAGGGCGAACTATGGCTACACCTTC. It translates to CASSIRDRANYGYTF.

The CDR3 protein is CASSPSPSSYEQYF. Written as DNA, the CDR3 is TGTGCCAGCAGTCCCAGTCCGAGCTCCTACGAGCAGTACTTC. This chain connects TRBV6-5 to TRBJ2-7, with D hard to call. Germline CDR1 MNHEY, CDR2 SVGAGI. Deletions cut 5 bases from V and 0 bases from J, with 11 bases between. CDR3 length equals 14 residues.

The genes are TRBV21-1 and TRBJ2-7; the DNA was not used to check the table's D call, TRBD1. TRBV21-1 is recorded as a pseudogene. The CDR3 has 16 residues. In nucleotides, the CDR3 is TGTGCCAGCAGCGGGTTCGACAGGGAGGTCTCCTACGAGCAGTACTTC. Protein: CASSGFDREVSYEQYF.

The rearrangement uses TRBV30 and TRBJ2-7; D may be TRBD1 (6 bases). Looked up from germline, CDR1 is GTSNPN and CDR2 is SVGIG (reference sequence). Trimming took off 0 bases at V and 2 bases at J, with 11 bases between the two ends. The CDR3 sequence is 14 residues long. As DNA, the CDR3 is TGTGCCTGGAGTGTATGGGGGCCGCCCTACGAGCAGTACTTC. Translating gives CAWSVWGPPYEQYF.

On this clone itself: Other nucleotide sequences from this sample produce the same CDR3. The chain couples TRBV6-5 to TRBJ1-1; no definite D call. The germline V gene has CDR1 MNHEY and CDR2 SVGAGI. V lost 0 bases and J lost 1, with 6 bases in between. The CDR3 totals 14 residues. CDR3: CASSYSEGNTEAFF. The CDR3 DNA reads TGTGCCAGCAGTTACTCCGAGGGGAACACTGAAGCTTTCTTT.

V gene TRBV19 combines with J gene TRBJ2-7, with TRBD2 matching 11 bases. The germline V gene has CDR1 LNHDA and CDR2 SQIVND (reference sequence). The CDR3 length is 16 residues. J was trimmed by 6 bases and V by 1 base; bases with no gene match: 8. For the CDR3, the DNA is TGTGCCAGTAGTATAGTTCCGACTAGCGGGATGGGCGAGCAGTACTTC. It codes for CASSIVPTSGMGEQYF.

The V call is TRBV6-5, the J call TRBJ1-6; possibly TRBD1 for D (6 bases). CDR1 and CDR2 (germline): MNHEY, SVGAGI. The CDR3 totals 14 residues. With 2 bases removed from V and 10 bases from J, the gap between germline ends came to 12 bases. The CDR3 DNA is TGTGCCAGCAGTTACCGATCAGGGGAATCACCCCTCCACTTT. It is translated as CASSYRSGESPLHF.

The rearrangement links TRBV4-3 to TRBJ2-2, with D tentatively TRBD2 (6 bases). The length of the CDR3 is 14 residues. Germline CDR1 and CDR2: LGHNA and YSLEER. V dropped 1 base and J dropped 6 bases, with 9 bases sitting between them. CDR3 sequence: CASSQAGAAGELFF. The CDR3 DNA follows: TGCGCCAGCAGCCAAGCGGGAGCGGCCGGGGAGCTGTTTTTT.

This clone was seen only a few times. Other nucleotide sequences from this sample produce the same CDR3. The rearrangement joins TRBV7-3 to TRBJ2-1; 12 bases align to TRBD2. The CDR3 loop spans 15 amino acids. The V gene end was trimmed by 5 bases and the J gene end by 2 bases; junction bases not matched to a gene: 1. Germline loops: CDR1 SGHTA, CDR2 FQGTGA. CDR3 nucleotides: TGTGCCAGCAGCCCTAGCGGGGGGGCCTACAATGAGCAGTTCTTC. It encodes CASSPSGGAYNEQFF.

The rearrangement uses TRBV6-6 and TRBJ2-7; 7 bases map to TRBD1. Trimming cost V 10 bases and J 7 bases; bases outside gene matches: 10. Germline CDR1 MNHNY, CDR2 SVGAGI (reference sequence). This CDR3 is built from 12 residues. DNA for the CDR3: TGTGCCATCGGGGACGACAGGGAAGAGCAGTACTTC. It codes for CAIGDDREEQYF.

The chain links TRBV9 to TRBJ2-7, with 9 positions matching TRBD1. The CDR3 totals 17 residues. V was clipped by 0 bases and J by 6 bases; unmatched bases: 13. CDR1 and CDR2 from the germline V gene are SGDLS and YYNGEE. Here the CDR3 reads CASSVGGGTGMFGEQYF. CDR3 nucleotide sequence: TGTGCCAGCAGCGTAGGGGGAGGGACAGGGATGTTCGGCGAGCAGTACTTC.

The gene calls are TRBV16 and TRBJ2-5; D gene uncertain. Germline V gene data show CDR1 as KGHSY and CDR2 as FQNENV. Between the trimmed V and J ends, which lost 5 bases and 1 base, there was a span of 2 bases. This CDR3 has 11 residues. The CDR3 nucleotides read TGTGCCAGCAGCATCCAAGAGACCCAGTACTTC. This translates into CASSIQETQYF.

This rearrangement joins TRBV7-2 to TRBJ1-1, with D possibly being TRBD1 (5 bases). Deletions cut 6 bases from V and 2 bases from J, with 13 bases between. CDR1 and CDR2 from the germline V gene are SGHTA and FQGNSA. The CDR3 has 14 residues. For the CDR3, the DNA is TGTGCCAGCAGTCGAACTGGGGGAAACACTGAAGCTTTCTTT. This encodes CASSRTGGNTEAFF.

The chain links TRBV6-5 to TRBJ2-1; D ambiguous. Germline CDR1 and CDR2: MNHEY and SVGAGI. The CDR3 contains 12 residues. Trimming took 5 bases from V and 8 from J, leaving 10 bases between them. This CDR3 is CASSPSDDEQFF. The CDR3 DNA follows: TGTGCCAGCAGTCCCTCGGATGATGAGCAGTTCTTC.

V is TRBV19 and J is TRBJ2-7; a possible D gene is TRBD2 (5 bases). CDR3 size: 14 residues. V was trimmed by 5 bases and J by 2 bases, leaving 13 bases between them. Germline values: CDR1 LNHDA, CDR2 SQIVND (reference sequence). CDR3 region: CASSPGLITYEQYF. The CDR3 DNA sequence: TGTGCCAGTAGTCCAGGACTGATTACCTACGAGCAGTACTTC.

The CDR3 reads CASSFPTGGAHNEQFF. The CDR3 region has the DNA TGTGCCAGCAGTTTTCCGACAGGGGGCGCCCACAATGAGCAGTTCTTC. The chain recombines TRBV28 with TRBJ2-1, with 10 bases lining up with TRBD1. This CDR3 comprises 16 residues. Germline V lookup: CDR1 MDHEN, CDR2 SYDVKM. With 3 bases clipped from V and 5 bases from J, the junction kept 7 bases outside the gene matches.

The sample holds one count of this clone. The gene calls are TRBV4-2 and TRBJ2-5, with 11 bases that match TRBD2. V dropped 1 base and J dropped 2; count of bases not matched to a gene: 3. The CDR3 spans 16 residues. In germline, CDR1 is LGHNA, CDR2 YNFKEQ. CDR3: CASSQAPSGGQETQYF. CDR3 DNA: TGTGCCAGCAGCCAAGCCCCTAGCGGGGGGCAAGAGACCCAGTACTTC.

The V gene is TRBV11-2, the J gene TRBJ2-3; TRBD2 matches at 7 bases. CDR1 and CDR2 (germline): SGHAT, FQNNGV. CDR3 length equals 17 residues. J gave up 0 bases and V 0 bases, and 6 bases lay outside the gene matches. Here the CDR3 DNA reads TGTGCCAGCAGCTTAGAGTTAGCGGGCACTAGCACAGATACGCAGTATTTT. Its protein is CASSLELAGTSTDTQYF.

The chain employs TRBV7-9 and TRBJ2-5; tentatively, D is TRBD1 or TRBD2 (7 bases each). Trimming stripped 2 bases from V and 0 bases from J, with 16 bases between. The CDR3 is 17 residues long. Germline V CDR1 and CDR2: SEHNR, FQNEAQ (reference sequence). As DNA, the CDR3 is TGTGCCAGCAGCTTAACAGGGGAGGGGCCGGACCAAGAGACCCAGTACTTC. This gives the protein CASSLTGEGPDQETQYF.

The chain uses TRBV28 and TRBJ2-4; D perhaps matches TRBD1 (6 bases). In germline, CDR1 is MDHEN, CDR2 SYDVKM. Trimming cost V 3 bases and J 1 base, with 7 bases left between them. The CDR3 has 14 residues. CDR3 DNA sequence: TGTGCCAGCAGTTTTGACAGGGCCAAAAACATTCAGTACTTC. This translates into CASSFDRAKNIQYF.

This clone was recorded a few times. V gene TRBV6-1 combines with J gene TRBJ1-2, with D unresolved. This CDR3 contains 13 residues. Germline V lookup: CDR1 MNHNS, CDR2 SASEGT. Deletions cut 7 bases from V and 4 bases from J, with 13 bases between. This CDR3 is CASTLPGSYGYTF. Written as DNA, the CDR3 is TGTGCCAGCACCCTCCCGGGGTCCTATGGCTACACCTTC.

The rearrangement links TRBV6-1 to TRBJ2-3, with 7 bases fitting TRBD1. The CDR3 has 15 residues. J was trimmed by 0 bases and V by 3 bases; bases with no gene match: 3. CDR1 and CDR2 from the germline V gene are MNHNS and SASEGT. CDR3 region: CASSDGTVSTDTQYF. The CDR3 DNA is TGTGCCAGCAGTGACGGGACAGTGAGCACAGATACGCAGTATTTT.

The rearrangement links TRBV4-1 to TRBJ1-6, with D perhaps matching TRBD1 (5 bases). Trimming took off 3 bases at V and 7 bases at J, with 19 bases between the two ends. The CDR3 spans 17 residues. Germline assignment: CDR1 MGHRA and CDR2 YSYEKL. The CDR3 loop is CASSQRGRTRGNSPLHF. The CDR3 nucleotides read TGCGCCAGCAGCCAGCGGGGAAGGACTAGGGGAAATTCACCCCTCCACTTT.

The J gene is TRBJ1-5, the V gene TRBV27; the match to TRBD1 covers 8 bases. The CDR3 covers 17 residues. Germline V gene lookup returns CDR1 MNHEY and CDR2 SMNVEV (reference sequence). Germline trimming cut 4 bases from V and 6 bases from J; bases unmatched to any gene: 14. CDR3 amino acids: CASSSGQGGGHFQPQHF. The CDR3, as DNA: TGTGCCAGCAGTTCCGGACAGGGAGGGGGCCATTTTCAGCCCCAGCATTTT.